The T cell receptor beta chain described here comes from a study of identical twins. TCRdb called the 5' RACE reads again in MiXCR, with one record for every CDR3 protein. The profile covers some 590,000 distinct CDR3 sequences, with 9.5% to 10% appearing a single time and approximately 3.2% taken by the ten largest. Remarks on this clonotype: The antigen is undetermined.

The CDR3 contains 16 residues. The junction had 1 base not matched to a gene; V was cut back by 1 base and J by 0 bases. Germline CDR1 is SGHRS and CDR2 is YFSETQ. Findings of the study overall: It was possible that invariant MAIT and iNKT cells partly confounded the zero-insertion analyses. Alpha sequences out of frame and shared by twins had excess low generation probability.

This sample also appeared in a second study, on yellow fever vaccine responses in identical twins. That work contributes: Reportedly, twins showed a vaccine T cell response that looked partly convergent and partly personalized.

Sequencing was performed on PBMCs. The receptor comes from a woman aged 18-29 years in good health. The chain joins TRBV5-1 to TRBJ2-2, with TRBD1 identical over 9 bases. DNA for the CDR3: TGCGCCAGCAGCTTGACAGGGGGCACGAACACCGGGGAGCTGTTTTTT. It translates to CASSLTGGTNTGELFF.